This TCR beta chain was profiled in a study of T cells in women clearing cervical HPV infection. Overall study context: Women with histologically confirmed HPV16-related CIN3 or worse, 2 with invasive cancer, served as cases. Case blood was drawn when the lesion was first found; control blood after infection became undetectable. HLA type could not be excluded as a confounder.

Sequenced by immunoSEQ multiplex PCR; TCRdb stores in-frame clones only, minus some. This sample's table has approximately 37,000 clones. Dot-blot hybridization genotyped cervical HPV amplified with MY09/MY11 PCR. CDR1 is SGHRS and CDR2 is YFSETQ in the germline V gene. The V gene lost 3 bases and the J gene lost 7 bases, with 14 bases spanning the gap. This CDR3 has 14 residues. On this clone: The CDR3 goes on 3 residues after the read ends, and that part is filled in from the germline J gene.

This TCR derives from a woman between 18 and 75 years old with a cervical HPV16 infection that either progressed to CIN3+ or cleared (not recorded which). J is TRBJ2-1 and V is TRBV5-1, with D perhaps matching TRBD2 (6 bases). The sample consisted of blood buffy coat. Partial CDR3 DNA: TGCGCCAGCAGCTCGCAACTAGGGACTAATGAG. It translates to CASSSQLGTNE. The CDR3 reads in full as CASSSQLGTNEQFF. Drawing the rest from reference TRBV5-1 and TRBJ2-1, the complete variable domain is KAGVTQTPRYLIKTRGQQVTLSCSPISGHRSVSWYQQTPGQGLQFLFEYFSETQRNKGNFPGRFSGRQFSNSRSEMNVSTLELGDSALYLCASSSQLGTNEQFFGPGTRLTVL.